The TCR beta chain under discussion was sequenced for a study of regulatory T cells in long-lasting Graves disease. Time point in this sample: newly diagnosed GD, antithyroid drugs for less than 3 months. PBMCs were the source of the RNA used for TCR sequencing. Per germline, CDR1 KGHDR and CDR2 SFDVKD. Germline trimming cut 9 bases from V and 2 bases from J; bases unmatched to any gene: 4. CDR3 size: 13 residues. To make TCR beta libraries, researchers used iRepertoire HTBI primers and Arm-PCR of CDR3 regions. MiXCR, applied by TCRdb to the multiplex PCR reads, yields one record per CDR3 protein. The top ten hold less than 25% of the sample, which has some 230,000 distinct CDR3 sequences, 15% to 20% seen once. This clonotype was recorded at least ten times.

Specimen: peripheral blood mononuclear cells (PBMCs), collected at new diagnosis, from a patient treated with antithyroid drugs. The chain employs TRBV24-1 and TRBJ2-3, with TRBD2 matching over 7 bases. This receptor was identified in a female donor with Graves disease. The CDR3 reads CATFLADTDTQYF. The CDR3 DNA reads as TGTGCCACCTTCCTAGCGGACACAGATACGCAGTATTTT.